This TCR beta chain derives from a study of beta chain features in type 1 diabetes. Germline V gene sequence: CDR1 SGHNT, CDR2 YYREEE (reference sequence). The V gene lost 1 base and the J gene lost 2 bases, with 22 bases spanning the gap. The CDR3 extends over 18 amino acids. Of the isolated RNA, all was reverse transcribed, and so the sequenced material was expressed TCRB transcripts. The method was immunoSEQ multiplex PCR; TCRdb's version includes in-frame clones alone and lacks a portion of them. The sample shows roughly 380,000 clones, roughly 21% of them seen only once. CD45RO/CCR7/CD25/CD127/CD95/CD27 separated CD4+ naive, central memory, regulatory and stem cell-like memory cells by sorting. In its sample, this clone was seen a few times. The antigen remains undetermined. Findings of the study overall: Shorter templates may be favored by PCR, equally so in patients and controls. Researchers report that Type 1 diabetes patients had moderately but significantly shorter TCRB CDR3s across all four CD4+ subsets.

The receptor comes from a woman under 30 in good health. The sequencing sample was made of naive CD4+ T cells from blood. The gene calls are TRBV5-4 and TRBJ2-7; TRBD2 might be the D (5 bases). The CDR3 sequence is CASSLSGGSAEATYEQYF. The CDR3 nucleotides are TGTGCCAGCAGCTTGTCCGGTGGGTCTGCGGAGGCTACCTACGAGCAGTACTTC.